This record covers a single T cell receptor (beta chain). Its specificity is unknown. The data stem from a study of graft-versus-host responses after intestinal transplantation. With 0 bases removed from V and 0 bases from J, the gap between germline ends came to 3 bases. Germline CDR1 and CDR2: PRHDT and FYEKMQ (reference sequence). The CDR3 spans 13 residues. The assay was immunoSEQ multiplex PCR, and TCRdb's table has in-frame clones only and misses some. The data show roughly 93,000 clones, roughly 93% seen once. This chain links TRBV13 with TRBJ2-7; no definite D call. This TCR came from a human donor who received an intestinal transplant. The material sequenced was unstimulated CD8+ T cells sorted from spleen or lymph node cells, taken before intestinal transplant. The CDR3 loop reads CASSLGASYEQYF. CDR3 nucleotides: TGTGCCAGCAGCTTAGGGGCCTCCTACGAGCAGTACTTC.